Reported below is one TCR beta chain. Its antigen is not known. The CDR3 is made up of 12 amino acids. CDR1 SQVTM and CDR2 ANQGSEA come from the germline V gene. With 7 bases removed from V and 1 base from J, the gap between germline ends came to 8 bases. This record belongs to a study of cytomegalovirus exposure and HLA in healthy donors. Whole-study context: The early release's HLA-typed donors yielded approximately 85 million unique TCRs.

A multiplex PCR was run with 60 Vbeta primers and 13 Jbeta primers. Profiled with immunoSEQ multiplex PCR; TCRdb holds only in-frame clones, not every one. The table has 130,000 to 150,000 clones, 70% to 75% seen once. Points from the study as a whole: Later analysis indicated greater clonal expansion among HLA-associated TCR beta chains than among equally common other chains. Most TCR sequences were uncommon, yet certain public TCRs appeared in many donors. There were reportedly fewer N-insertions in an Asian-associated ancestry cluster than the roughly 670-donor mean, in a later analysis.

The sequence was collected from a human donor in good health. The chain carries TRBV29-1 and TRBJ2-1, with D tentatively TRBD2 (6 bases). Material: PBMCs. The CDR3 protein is CSASASYNEQFF. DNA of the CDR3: TGCAGCGCTAGCGCATCCTACAATGAGCAGTTCTTC.